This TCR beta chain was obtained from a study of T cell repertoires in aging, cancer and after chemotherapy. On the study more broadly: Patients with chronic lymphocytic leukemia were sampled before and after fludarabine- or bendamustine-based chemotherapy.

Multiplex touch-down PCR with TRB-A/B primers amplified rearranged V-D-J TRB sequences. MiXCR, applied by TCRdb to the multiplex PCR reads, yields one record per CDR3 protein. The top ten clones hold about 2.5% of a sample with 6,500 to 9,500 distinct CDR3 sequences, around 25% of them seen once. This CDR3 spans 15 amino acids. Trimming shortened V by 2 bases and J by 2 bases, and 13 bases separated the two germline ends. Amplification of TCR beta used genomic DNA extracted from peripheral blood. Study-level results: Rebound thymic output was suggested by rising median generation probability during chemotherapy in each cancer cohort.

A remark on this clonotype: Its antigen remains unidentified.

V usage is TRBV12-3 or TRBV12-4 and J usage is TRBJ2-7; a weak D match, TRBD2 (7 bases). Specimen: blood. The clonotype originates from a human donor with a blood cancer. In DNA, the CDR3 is TGTGCCAGCAGTTTACGGGGGGCAGGGGCCTACGAGCAGTACTTC. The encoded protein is CASSLRGAGAYEQYF.